This TCR beta chain was sequenced in a study of shared clonotypes between healthy human individuals. Study background: A couple of women and a few men aged 18 to 49 made up the donors. General observations from the study: Several donors had around 5.5% of their naive CD4 clonotypes in common. Compared with memory subsets, naive subsets generally had larger estimated richness.

The CDR3 sequence is 14 residues long. Method: immunoSEQ multiplex PCR; TCRdb's copy keeps in-frame clones and lacks some. The sample includes approximately 710,000 clones, about 90% seen only once; the top ten take 34%. CD8 memory fractions consisted of CD45RO+ and CCR7-negative CD45RA+ TemRA cells together. This clone was observed a single time. The target antigen is unknown. Sequencing input: memory CD8+ T cells from PBMCs. Documented subset: CD45RO+ cells pooled with CCR7-negative TemRA cells. V and J are TRBV21-1 and TRBJ1-2; TRBD1, the table's D call, was not compared with the DNA. TRBV21-1 is deemed a pseudogene. This TCR derives from a man between 18 and 35 years old in good health. Some clones in this sample may be carry-over from other donors' samples. The CDR3 sequence is CASSKQGWGYGYTF. CDR3 nucleotide sequence: TGTGCCAGCAGCAAACAGGGTTGGGGCTATGGCTACACCTTC.